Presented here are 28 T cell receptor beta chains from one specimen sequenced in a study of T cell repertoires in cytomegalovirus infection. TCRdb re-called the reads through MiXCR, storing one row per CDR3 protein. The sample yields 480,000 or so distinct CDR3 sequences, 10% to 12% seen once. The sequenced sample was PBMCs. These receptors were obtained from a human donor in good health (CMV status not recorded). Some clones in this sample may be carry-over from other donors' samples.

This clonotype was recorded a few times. The CDR3: CASSPQRSPNQPQHF. The CDR3 DNA reads TGTGCCAGCTCACCACAGCGTTCCCCCAATCAGCCCCAGCATTTT. The chain uses TRBV18 and TRBJ1-5; no reliable D call. This CDR3 has 15 residues. Trimming pared 1 base from V and 3 bases from J, leaving 10 bases between. Germline loops: CDR1 KGHSH, CDR2 LQKENI.

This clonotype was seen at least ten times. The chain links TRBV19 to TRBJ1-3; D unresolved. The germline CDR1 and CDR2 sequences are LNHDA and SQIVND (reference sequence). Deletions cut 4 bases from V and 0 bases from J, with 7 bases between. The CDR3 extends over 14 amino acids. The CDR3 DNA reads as TGTGCCAGTAGTAAGGTGGCCTCTGGAAACACCATATATTTT. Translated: CASSKVASGNTIYF.

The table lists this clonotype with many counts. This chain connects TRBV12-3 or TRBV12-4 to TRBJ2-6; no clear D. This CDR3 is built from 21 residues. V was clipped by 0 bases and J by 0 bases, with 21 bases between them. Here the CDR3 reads CASSLASFPPGKYSGANVLTF. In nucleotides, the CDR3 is TGTGCCAGCAGTTTAGCGAGTTTCCCCCCAGGTAAATACTCTGGGGCCAACGTCCTGACTTTC.

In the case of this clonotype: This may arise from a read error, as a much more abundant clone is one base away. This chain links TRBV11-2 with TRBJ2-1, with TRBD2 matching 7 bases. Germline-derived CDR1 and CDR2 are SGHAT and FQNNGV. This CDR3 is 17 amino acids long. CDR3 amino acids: CARSTTGGSHRADEQFF. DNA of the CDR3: TGTGCCCGCAGTACAACAGGCGGGAGCCACCGGGCGGATGAGCAGTTCTTC. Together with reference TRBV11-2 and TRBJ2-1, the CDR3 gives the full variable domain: EAGVAQSPRYKIIEKRQSVAFWCNPISGHATLYWYQQILGQGPKLLIQFQNNGVVDDSQLPKDRFSAERLKGVDSTLKIQPAKLEDSAVYLCARSTTGGSHRADEQFFGPGTRLTVL.

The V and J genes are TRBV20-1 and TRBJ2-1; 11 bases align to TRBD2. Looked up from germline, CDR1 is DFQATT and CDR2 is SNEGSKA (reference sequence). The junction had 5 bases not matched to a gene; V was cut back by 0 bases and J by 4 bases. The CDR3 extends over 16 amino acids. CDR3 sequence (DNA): TGCAGTGCTAGAGATCGAACTAGCGGGGGATACAATGAGCAGTTCTTC. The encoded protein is CSARDRTSGGYNEQFF.

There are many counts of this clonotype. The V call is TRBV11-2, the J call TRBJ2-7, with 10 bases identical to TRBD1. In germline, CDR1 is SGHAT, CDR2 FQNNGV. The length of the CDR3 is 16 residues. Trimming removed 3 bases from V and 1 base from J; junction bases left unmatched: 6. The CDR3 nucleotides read TGTGCCAGCAGCTTCACTCGGGACAGGGGTTCCTACGAGCAGTACTTC. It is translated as CASSFTRDRGSYEQYF. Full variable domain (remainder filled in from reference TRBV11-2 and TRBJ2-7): EAGVAQSPRYKIIEKRQSVAFWCNPISGHATLYWYQQILGQGPKLLIQFQNNGVVDDSQLPKDRFSAERLKGVDSTLKIQPAKLEDSAVYLCASSFTRDRGSYEQYFGPGTRLTVT.

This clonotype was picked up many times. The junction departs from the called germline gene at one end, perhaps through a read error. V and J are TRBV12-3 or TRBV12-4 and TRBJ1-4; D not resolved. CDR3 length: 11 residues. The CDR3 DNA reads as TGTGCCAGCAGCAAAGCGGGCGGCGCGGTTTTT. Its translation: CASSKAGGAVF.

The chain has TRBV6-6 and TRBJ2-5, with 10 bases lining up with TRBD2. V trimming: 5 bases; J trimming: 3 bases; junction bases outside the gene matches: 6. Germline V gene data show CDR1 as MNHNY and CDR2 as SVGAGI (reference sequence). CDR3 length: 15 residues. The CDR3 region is CASSTVAGGKETQYF. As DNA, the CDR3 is TGTGCCAGCAGTACGGTAGCGGGAGGTAAAGAGACCCAGTACTTC.

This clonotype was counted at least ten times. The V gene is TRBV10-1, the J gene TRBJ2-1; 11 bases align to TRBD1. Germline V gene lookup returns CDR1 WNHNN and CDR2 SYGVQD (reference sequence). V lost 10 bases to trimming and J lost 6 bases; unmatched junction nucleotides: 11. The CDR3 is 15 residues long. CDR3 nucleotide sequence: TGCGCCATCCTACTACCTGGACAGGGGGCCAATGAGCAGTTCTTC. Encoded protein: CAILLPGQGANEQFF.

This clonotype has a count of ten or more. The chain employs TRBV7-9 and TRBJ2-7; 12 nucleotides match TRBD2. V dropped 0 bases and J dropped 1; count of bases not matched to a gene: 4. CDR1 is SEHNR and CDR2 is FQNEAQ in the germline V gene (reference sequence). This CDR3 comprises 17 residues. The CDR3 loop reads CASSLARLAGESYEQYF. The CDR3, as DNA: TGTGCCAGCAGCTTAGCTCGACTAGCGGGGGAGTCCTACGAGCAGTACTTC.

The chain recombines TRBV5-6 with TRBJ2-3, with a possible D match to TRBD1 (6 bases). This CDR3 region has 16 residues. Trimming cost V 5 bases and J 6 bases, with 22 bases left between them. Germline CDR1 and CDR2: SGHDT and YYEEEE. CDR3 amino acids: CASRVYGTTSADTQYF. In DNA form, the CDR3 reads TGTGCCAGCAGAGTTTACGGGACAACATCCGCGGATACGCAGTATTTT.

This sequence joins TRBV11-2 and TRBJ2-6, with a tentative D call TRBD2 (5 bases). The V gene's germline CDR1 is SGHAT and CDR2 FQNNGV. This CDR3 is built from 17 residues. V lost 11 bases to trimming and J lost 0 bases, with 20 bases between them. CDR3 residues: CAGRHGLGNSGANVLTF. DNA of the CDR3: TGTGCCGGAAGACACGGACTGGGGAACTCTGGGGCCAACGTCCTGACTTTC.

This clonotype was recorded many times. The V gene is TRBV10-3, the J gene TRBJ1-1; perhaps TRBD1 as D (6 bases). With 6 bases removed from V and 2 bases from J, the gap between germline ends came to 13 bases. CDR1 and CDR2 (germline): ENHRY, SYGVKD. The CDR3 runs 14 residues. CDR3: CAIRERQENTEAFF. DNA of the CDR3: TGTGCCATCAGGGAGCGACAGGAAAACACTGAAGCTTTCTTT.

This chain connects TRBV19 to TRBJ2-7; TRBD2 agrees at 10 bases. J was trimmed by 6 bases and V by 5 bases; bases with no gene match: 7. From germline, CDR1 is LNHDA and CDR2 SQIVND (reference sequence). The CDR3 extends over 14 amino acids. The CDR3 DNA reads TGTGCCAGTAGTCTAGCGGGAGAAACACGCGAGCAGTACTTC. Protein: CASSLAGETREQYF.

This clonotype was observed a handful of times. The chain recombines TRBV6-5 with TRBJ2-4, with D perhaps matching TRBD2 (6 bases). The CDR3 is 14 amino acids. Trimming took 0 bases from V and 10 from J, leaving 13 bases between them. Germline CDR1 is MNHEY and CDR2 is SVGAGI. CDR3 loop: CASSYSPGDAIQYF. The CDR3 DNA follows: TGTGCCAGCAGTTACTCGCCGGGAGATGCAATTCAGTACTTC.

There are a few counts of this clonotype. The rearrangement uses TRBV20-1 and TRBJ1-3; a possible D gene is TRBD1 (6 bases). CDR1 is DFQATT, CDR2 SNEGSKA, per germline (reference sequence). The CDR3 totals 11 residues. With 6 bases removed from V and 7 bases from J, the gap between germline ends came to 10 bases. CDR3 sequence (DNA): TGCAGTGCCAGGACAGTTAACACCATATATTTT. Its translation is CSARTVNTIYF.

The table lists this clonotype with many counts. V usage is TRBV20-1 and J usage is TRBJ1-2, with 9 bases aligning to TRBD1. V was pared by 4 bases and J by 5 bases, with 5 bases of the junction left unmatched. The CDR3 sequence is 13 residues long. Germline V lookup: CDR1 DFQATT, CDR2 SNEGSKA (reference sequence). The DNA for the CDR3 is TGCAGTGCTACCGGGACAGGGAGATATGGCTACACCTTC. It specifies CSATGTGRYGYTF.

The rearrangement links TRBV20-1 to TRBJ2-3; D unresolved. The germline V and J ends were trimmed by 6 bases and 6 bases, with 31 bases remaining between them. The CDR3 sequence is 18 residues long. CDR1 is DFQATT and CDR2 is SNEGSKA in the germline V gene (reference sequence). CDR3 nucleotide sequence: TGCAGTGCAGAGAAAAGTAGAAACGACGGCAGATGGTACGATACGCAGTATTTT. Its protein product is CSAEKSRNDGRWYDTQYF.

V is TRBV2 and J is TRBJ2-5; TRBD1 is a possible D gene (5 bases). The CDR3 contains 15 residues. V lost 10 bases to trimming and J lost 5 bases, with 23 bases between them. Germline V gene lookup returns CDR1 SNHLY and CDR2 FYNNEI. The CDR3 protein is CAIISEHGASETQYF. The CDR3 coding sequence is TGTGCCATCATCTCCGAACATGGGGCATCGGAGACCCAGTACTTC.

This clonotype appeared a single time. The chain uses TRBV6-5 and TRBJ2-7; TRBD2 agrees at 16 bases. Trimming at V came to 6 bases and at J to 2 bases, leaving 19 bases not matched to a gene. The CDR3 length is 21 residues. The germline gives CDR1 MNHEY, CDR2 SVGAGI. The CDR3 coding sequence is TGTGCCAGCAGCTTTACCGAGGTGTGGGGGACTAGCGGGAGGGATACCTACGAGCAGTACTTC. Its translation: CASSFTEVWGTSGRDTYEQYF.

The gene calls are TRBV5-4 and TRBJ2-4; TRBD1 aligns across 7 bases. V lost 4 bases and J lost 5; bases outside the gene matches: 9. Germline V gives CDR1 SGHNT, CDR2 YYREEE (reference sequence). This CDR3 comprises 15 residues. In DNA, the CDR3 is TGTGCCAGCAGCCAGCGGACAGGTGGGGAAAACATTCAGTACTTC. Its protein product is CASSQRTGGENIQYF.

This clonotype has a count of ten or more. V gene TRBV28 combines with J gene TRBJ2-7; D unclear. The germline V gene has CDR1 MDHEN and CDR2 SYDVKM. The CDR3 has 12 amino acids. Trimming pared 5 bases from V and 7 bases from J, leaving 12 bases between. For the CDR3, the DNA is TGTGCCAGCAGTCCCCTCGGGCGAGAGCAGTACTTC. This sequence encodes CASSPLGREQYF.

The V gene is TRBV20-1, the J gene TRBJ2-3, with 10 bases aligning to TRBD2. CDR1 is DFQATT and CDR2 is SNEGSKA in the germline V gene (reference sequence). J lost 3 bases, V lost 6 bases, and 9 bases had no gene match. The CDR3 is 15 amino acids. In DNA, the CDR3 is TGCAGTGCGCCCCCCAGCGGGAGGGTGACAGATACGCAGTATTTT. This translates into CSAPPSGRVTDTQYF.

CDR3 nucleotide sequence: TGTGCCAGCAGCCCCTCTAGCGGGGCAACCTACGAGCAGTACTTC. This translates into CASSPSSGATYEQYF. The chain couples TRBV7-9 to TRBJ2-7; 9 bases map to TRBD2. The germline V gene has CDR1 SEHNR and CDR2 FQNEAQ (reference sequence). J was trimmed by 2 bases and V by 5 bases; bases with no gene match: 7. This CDR3 is 15 amino acids long.

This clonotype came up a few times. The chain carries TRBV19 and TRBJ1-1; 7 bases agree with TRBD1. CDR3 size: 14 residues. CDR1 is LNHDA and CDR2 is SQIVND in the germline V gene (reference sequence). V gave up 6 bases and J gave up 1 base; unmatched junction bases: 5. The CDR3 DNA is TGTGCCAGTAGCAACAGGGGAACGAACACTGAAGCTTTCTTT. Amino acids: CASSNRGTNTEAFF.

The CDR3 reads CASRQSAGETGELFF. For the CDR3, the DNA is TGTGCCAGCAGACAGTCAGCGGGGGAGACAGGGGAGCTGTTTTTT. The chain uses TRBV11-2 and TRBJ2-2, with 8 positions matching TRBD2. The CDR3 runs to 15 residues. Germline V CDR1 and CDR2: SGHAT, FQNNGV. V was pared by 6 bases and J by 8 bases, with 11 bases of the junction left unmatched.

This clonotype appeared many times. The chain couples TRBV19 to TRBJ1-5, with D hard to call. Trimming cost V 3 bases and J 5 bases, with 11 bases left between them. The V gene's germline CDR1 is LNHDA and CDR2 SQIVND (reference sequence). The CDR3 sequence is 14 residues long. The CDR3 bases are TGTGCCAGTAGTATGGATGGTAGGGATCAGCCCCAGCATTTT. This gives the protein CASSMDGRDQPQHF.

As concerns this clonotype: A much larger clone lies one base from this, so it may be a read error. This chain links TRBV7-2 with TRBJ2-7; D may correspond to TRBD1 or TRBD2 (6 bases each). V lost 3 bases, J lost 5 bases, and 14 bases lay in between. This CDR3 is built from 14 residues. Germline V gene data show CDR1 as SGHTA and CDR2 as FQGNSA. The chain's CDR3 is CASSFGGAVNEQYF. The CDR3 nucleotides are TGTGCCAGCAGCTTCGGGGGCGCAGTCAACGAGCAGTACTTC.